These T cell receptor beta chains were read from a single sample in a study of cytomegalovirus exposure and HLA in healthy donors. The table came from immunoSEQ multiplex PCR; TCRdb's copy has only in-frame clones and leaves some out. Altogether 85,000 to 130,000 clones are present, around a tenth being singletons, with the ten largest covering under 6%. The sequenced sample consisted of PBMCs. The receptor source for this set is a man in his forties in good health and CMV-seropositive. Each CDR3 is given with its conserved first and last residue. D genes are given only for firm matches. Size tells how often a clone was seen (once, few, many) or the class of an expanded clone, and some rows leave it out.

j_call v_call clone_size d_call cdr3_aa cdr3_nt
TRBJ1-1 TRBV7-9 NA NA CASSFSVVAGEAFF TGTGCCAGCAGCTTCTCGGTAGTCGCGGGGGAAGCTTTCTTT
TRBJ2-7 TRBV15 few NA CATSGTYEQYF TGTGCCACCAGCGGCACCTACGAGCAGTACTTC
TRBJ1-5 TRBV7-9 few NA CASSPLGLNQPQHF TGTGCCAGCAGCCCACTCGGGTTAAATCAGCCCCAGCATTTT
TRBJ2-7 TRBV5-1 few TRBD2 CASSPRPGLAGGPNEQYF TGCGCCAGCAGCCCTCGCCCCGGACTAGCGGGAGGGCCCAACGAGCAGTACTTC
TRBJ2-1 TRBV11-2 NA NA CASSPPIRRLDNEQFF TGTGCCAGCAGCCCCCCGATCAGGAGGCTGGACAATGAGCAGTTCTTC
TRBJ2-1 TRBV19 NA TRBD2 CASSPGLAGYGGSSYNEQFF TGTGCCAGTAGTCCAGGACTAGCGGGATACGGAGGGAGCTCCTACAATGAGCAGTTCTTC
TRBJ2-7 TRBV6-1 NA NA CASSERSGGVSSYEQYF TGTGCCAGCAGTGAGCGTTCTGGAGGGGTAAGCTCCTACGAGCAGTACTTC
TRBJ2-1 TRBV19 NA TRBD2 CASSISSSGETYNEQFF TGTGCCAGTAGTATCAGTAGTAGCGGGGAAACCTACAATGAGCAGTTCTTC
TRBJ1-1 TRBV6-6 few TRBD1 CASSQGQGSPEAFF TGTGCCAGCAGTCAGGGACAGGGGAGCCCTGAAGCTTTCTTT
TRBJ2-4 TRBV5-4 NA TRBD1 CASSLEGAAKNIQYF TGTGCCAGCAGCTTGGAGGGGGCGGCCAAAAACATTCAGTACTTC
TRBJ2-7 TRBV25-1 NA NA CASAVGYEQYF TGTGCCAGCGCGGTGGGCTACGAGCAGTACTTC
TRBJ1-6 TRBV27 NA NA CASHATGISPLHF TGTGCCAGTCACGCAACAGGGATTTCACCCCTCCACTTT
TRBJ1-1 TRBV28 few NA CASSSITEAFF TGTGCCAGCAGTTCCATCACTGAAGCTTTCTTT
TRBJ2-7 TRBV5-1 once NA CASSSGQGPFYEQYF TGCGCCAGCAGCTCGGGCCAGGGTCCCTTCTACGAGCAGTACTTC
TRBJ2-1 TRBV14 few TRBD2 CASSRGTSEYNEQFF TGTGCCAGCAGCCGAGGGACTAGCGAGTACAATGAGCAGTTCTTC
TRBJ1-4 TRBV9 few NA CASSPGPTNEKLFF TGTGCCAGCAGCCCCGGTCCAACTAATGAAAAACTGTTTTTT
TRBJ2-2 TRBV7-2 NA TRBD1 CASSSTGGRGGELFF TGTGCCAGCAGCTCCACAGGGGGCAGGGGCGGGGAGCTGTTTTTT
TRBJ2-7 TRBV6-5 few TRBD2 CATVQRLAGLYEQYF TGTGCCACAGTTCAGAGACTAGCGGGTCTCTACGAGCAGTACTTC
TRBJ2-1 TRBV7-9 NA TRBD2 CASSSGVAGYNEQFF TGTGCCAGCAGCTCTGGGGTAGCGGGATACAATGAGCAGTTCTTC
TRBJ2-7 TRBV7-9 NA NA CASSLARDSYEQYF TGTGCCAGCAGCTTAGCGCGCGACTCCTACGAGCAGTACTTC
TRBJ1-1 TRBV27 few TRBD1 CASSSQGAYTEAFF TGTGCCAGCAGTTCACAGGGGGCGTACACTGAAGCTTTCTTT
TRBJ2-6 TRBV5-1 few NA CASSFYFSGANVLTF TGCGCCAGCAGCTTTTACTTCTCTGGGGCCAACGTCCTGACTTTC
TRBJ1-5 TRBV7-9 NA NA CASASEVEGQPQHF TGTGCCAGCGCCTCAGAGGTTGAGGGTCAGCCCCAGCATTTT
TRBJ2-1 TRBV5-1 few NA CASRSSGDSYNEQFF TGCGCCAGCAGGAGTAGCGGAGACTCCTACAATGAGCAGTTCTTC
TRBJ1-3 TRBV7-9 few NA CASRVTGNGNTIYF TGTGCCAGCAGGGTAACAGGGAACGGAAACACCATATATTTT
TRBJ2-5 TRBV7-3 NA TRBD2 CASSFGGGETQYF TGTGCCAGCAGCTTTGGCGGGGGAGAGACCCAGTACTTC
TRBJ2-3 TRBV2 few TRBD1 CASSPYRGDTDTQYF TGTGCCAGCAGTCCATACAGGGGGGACACAGATACGCAGTATTTT
TRBJ2-1 TRBV13 few TRBD2 CASSGGRGSSYNEQFF TGTGCCAGCAGCGGTGGGCGGGGGAGCTCCTACAATGAGCAGTTCTTC
TRBJ1-4 TRBV9 NA NA CASSVEPASNEKLFF TGTGCCAGCAGCGTAGAACCAGCGAGTAATGAAAAACTGTTTTTT
TRBJ2-5 TRBV2 NA TRBD1 CASSLRTGQETQYF TGTGCCAGCAGTCTCCGGACAGGGCAAGAGACCCAGTACTTC
TRBJ2-5 TRBV9 few TRBD2 CASSVGGGFQETQYF TGTGCCAGCAGCGTAGGGGGGGGATTTCAAGAGACCCAGTACTTC
TRBJ2-7 TRBV6-1 NA TRBD2 CASSDSGLAGEQYF TGTGCCAGCAGTGACTCCGGACTAGCGGGTGAGCAGTACTTC
TRBJ1-1 TRBV23-1 many NA CASSQRKDRKEAFF TGCGCCAGCAGTCAACGAAAGGACAGAAAAGAAGCTTTCTTT
TRBJ2-5 TRBV7-9 few TRBD1 CASSSYDRAETQYF TGTGCCAGCAGTTCCTATGACAGGGCAGAGACCCAGTACTTC
TRBJ2-7 TRBV2 NA NA CASRYRLSSYEQYF TGTGCCAGCAGGTACCGGTTGAGCTCCTACGAGCAGTACTTC
TRBJ2-7 TRBV25-1 NA TRBD2 CASSGSLAGSYEQYF TGTGCCAGCAGTGGTAGTCTAGCGGGATCTTACGAGCAGTACTTC
TRBJ2-5 TRBV11-2 NA TRBD2 CASSRTSGSETQYF TGTGCCAGCAGTAGGACTAGCGGGTCGGAGACCCAGTACTTC
TRBJ1-2 TRBV2 few NA CASSEGGNPHGYTF TGTGCCAGCAGTGAAGGGGGCAACCCCCATGGCTACACCTTC
TRBJ2-3 TRBV11-1 few NA CASSLLDFRRPDTQYF TGTGCCAGCAGCTTGTTGGACTTCAGGCGACCAGATACGCAGTATTTT
TRBJ1-1 TRBV25-1 NA NA CASSPSLGQLNTEAFF TGTGCCAGCAGTCCCTCTCTTGGGCAACTTAACACTGAAGCTTTCTTT
TRBJ1-2 TRBV5-4 NA NA CASTTQGSYGYTF TGTGCCAGCACCACACAGGGCTCGTACGGCTACACCTTC
TRBJ2-7 TRBV6-5 few NA CASTRTARSEQYF TGTGCCAGCACCAGGACAGCTAGAAGCGAGCAGTACTTC
TRBJ1-1 TRBV15 NA TRBD1 CATSKGQDVNAEAFF TGTGCCACCAGCAAGGGACAGGACGTCAACGCTGAAGCTTTCTTT
TRBJ1-1 TRBV2 NA TRBD1 CASSETGRGNTEAFF TGTGCCAGCAGCGAGACAGGGCGTGGGAACACTGAAGCTTTCTTT
TRBJ1-1 TRBV9 NA NA CASSVGSISTGETEAFF TGTGCCAGCAGCGTAGGTTCCATATCGACAGGCGAAACTGAAGCTTTCTTT
TRBJ1-4 TRBV6-1 NA TRBD1 CASSEAVGQGWEKLFF TGTGCCAGCAGTGAAGCGGTAGGACAGGGATGGGAAAAACTGTTTTTT
TRBJ1-6 TRBV30 NA TRBD1 CAWRYTGDSPLHF TGTGCCTGGAGGTATACAGGGGATTCACCCCTCCACTTT
TRBJ2-1 TRBV15 NA NA CATSSGHRSNEQFF TGTGCCACCAGTAGTGGTCACAGAAGCAATGAGCAGTTCTTC
TRBJ2-1 TRBV6-1 NA NA CASSLRNSYNEQFF TGTGCCAGCAGTCTCAGAAACTCCTACAATGAGCAGTTCTTC
TRBJ1-1 TRBV6-6 NA NA CASSYSQVTEAFF TGTGCCAGCAGTTACTCCCAGGTAACTGAAGCTTTCTTT
TRBJ2-3 TRBV5-5 few TRBD1 CASSLMPRGSTDTQYF TGTGCCAGCAGCTTGATGCCCAGGGGGTCTACAGATACGCAGTATTTT
TRBJ2-7 TRBV7-3 NA NA CASSRTRDYEQYF TGTGCCAGCAGCCGTACTAGAGACTACGAGCAGTACTTC
TRBJ2-3 TRBV27 few TRBD1 CASSVGQGLVDTQYF TGTGCCAGCAGTGTGGGACAGGGGTTGGTAGATACGCAGTATTTT
TRBJ1-1 TRBV5-6 NA NA CASSLDRVNTEAFF TGTGCCAGCAGCTTGGACAGGGTGAACACTGAAGCTTTCTTT